The clone carrying this T cell receptor beta chain was seen at least ten times. Every participating donor contributed 7.5 to 10 milliliters of peripheral blood through a draw. The authors extracted at least 5 micrograms of total RNA per sample. This sample is drawn from a study of blood T cells in healthy people across ages. Study-level information: Capture by template switching was about one barcoded beta molecule per two T cells.

Primed by a sample-barcoded 5' primer and a J-beta primer mix, a second PCR proceeded for about 6 to 12 cycles. TCRdb independently ran MiXCR on the 5' RACE reads; one entry per CDR3 protein. The profile shows approximately 810,000 distinct CDR3 sequences, about 30% of them singletons. CDR1 SGHTA and CDR2 FQGNSA come from the germline V gene. Trimming took 0 bases from V and 6 from J, leaving 14 bases between them. The CDR3 sequence is 15 residues long. The sequenced sample consisted of blood. The TCR comes from an elderly woman in good health. This chain connects TRBV7-2 to TRBJ1-2; unclear D gene. As DNA, the CDR3 is TGTGCCAGCAGCTTAGCTAGGTTTAGCCATAATGGCTACACCTTC. Translated: CASSLARFSHNGYTF. Full variable domain (outside the CDR3, taken from reference TRBV7-2 and TRBJ1-2): GAGVSQSPSNKVTEKGKDVELRCDPISGHTALYWYRQSLGQGLEFLIYFQGNSAPDKSGLPSDRFSAERTGGSVSTLTIQRTQQEDSAVYLCASSLARFSHNGYTFGSGTRLTVV.